This TCR beta chain was obtained from a study of cytotoxic CD8 clonotypes in ibrutinib-treated CLL. Study-level background: Recorded responses included 24 partial and 2 complete; following median roughly 70 months, roughly 15 stayed remitted and roughly 12 progressed. The study, taken as a whole, reports: The study found clonality rose at ibrutinib response, then fell toward baseline at progression.

Data came from immunoSEQ multiplex PCR; TCRdb stores just in-frame clones and leaves some out. The sample lists about 25,000 clones, approximately 71% occurring once. This CDR3 region has 15 residues. V was cut by 0 bases and J by 6 bases, with 15 bases left in between. Per the germline V gene, CDR1 is SGHTA and CDR2 is FQGNSA. As regards this clone: Its target is unknown.

This chain joins TRBV7-2 and TRBJ2-7; TRBD1 might be the D (6 bases). The sequencing used PBMCs, collected after 12 months of ibrutinib treatment. The TCR comes from a human donor with chronic lymphocytic leukemia. The CDR3 sequence: CASSLAPGHQLEQYF. The CDR3 nucleotides are TGTGCCAGCAGCTTAGCTCCGGGACACCAACTCGAGCAGTACTTC.